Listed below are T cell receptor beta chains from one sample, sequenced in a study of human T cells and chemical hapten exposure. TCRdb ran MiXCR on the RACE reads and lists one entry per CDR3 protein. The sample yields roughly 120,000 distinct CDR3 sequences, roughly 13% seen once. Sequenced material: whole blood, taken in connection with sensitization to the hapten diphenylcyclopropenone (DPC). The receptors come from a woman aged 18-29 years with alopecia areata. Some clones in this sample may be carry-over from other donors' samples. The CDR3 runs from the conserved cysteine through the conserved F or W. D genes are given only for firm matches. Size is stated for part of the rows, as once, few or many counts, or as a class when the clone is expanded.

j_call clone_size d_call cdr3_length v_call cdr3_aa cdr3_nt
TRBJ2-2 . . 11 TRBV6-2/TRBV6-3 CASSSPGELFF TGTGCCAGCAGTTCTCCCGGGGAGCTGTTTTTT
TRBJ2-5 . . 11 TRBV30 CAWSVGETQYF TGTGCCTGGAGTGTGGGGGAGACCCAGTACTTC
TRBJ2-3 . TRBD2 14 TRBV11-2 CASSRGRDPDTQYF TGTGCCAGCAGCCGGGGGAGGGACCCAGATACGCAGTATTTT
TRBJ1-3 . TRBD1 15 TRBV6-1 CASSLGTGEANTIYF TGTGCCAGCAGCCTGGGGACAGGGGAGGCGAACACCATATATTTT
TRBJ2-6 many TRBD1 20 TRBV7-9 CASSSPKGQGRSTGANVLTF TGTGCCAGCAGCTCCCCAAAAGGACAGGGTAGATCAACTGGGGCCAACGTCCTGACTTTC
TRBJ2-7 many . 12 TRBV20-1 CSARDLTYEQYF TGCAGTGCTAGAGATCTAACCTACGAGCAGTACTTC
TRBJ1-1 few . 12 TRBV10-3 CAISPTGVEAFF TGTGCCATCAGTCCTACGGGGGTTGAAGCTTTCTTT
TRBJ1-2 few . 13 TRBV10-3 CAISAGAGYGYTF TGTGCCATCAGTGCTGGGGCGGGTTATGGCTACACCTTC
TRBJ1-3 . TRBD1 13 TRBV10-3 CAITRDRGNTIYF TGTGCCATCACCCGGGACAGGGGAAACACCATATATTTT
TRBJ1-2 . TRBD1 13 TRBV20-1 CSAGQGPDYGYTF TGCAGTGCTGGACAGGGGCCTGACTATGGCTACACCTTC
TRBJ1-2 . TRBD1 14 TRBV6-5 CASSSSGGVYGYTF TGTGCCAGCAGTTCATCAGGGGGCGTCTATGGCTACACCTTC
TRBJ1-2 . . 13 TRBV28 CASSPDSNYGYTF TGTGCCAGCAGTCCCGACAGTAACTATGGCTACACCTTC
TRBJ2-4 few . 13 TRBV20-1 CSAGPGGRDIQYF TGCAGTGCCGGACCAGGGGGGAGAGACATTCAGTACTTC
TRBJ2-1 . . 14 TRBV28 CASSAYSSYNEQFF TGTGCCAGCAGTGCATATAGCTCCTACAATGAGCAGTTCTTC
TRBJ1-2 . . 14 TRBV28 CASSLPGANYGYTF TGTGCCAGCAGTTTACCAGGGGCGAACTATGGCTACACCTTC
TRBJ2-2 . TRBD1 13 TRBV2 CASRGTVTGELFF TGTGCCAGCAGGGGGACAGTCACCGGGGAGCTGTTTTTT
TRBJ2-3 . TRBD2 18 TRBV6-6 CASSYRVAGVVSADTQYF TGTGCCAGCAGTTACAGGGTAGCGGGGGTGGTTTCGGCAGATACGCAGTATTTT
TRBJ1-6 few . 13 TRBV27 CASSLVTNSPLHF TGTGCCAGCAGTTTAGTGACTAATTCACCCCTCCACTTT
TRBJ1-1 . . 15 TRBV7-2 CASSLPGPPNTEAFF TGTGCCAGCAGCTTACCGGGGCCTCCGAACACTGAAGCTTTCTTT
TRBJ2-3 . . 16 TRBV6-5 CASSLGQGGGPDTQYF TGTGCCAGCAGTTTAGGACAGGGCGGGGGTCCAGATACGCAGTATTTT
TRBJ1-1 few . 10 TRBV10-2 CASRHTEAFF TGCGCCAGCAGGCACACTGAAGCTTTCTTT
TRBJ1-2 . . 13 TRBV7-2 CASSLSTGKRYTF TGTGCCAGCAGCTTAAGCACAGGGAAGCGCTACACCTTC
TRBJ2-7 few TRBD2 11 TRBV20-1 CSAIRDYRGYF TGCAGTGCTATTCGGGACTATCGGGGGTACTTC
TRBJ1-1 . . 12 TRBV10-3 CAIGRGAGEAFF TGTGCTATCGGTCGGGGGGCAGGAGAAGCTTTCTTT
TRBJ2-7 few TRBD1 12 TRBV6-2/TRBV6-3 CASSEGQYEQYF TGTGCCAGCAGTGAGGGACAGTACGAGCAGTACTTC
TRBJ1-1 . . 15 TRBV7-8 CASSLMRFPSTEAFF TGTGCCAGCAGCTTGATGAGATTTCCTAGCACTGAAGCTTTCTTT
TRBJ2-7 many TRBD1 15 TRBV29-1 CSVAGQGPHSYEQYF TGCAGCGTTGCCGGACAGGGTCCCCACTCCTACGAGCAGTACTTC
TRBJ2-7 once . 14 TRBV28 CASSLWRVSHEQYF TGTGCCAGCAGTTTATGGAGGGTTTCCCACGAGCAGTACTTC